Listed below are T cell receptor beta chains from one sample, sequenced in a study of blood T cells in healthy people across ages. MiXCR was run by TCRdb on the 5' RACE reads, yielding one entry per CDR3 protein. The sample holds 540,000 or so distinct CDR3 sequences, roughly 29% seen once. Sequencing was carried out using blood. Every receptor here comes from a woman aged 70-85 years in good health. The CDR3 runs from the conserved cysteine through the conserved F or W. Fields, in order: J gene, V gene, CDR3 protein.

J gene: TRBJ2-7
V gene: TRBV6-5
CDR3 protein: CASTGSYEQYF

J gene: TRBJ2-1
V gene: TRBV5-1
CDR3 protein: CASSIRQGDHNEQFF

J gene: TRBJ2-2
V gene: TRBV6-5
CDR3 protein: CASSTNTRELFF

J gene: TRBJ2-7
V gene: TRBV3-1
CDR3 protein: CASSQDDRGSPHEQYF

J gene: TRBJ1-3
V gene: TRBV18
CDR3 protein: CAGSPGTGATSGNTIYF

J gene: TRBJ1-4
V gene: TRBV20-1
CDR3 protein: CSARSARGAGEKLFF

J gene: .
V gene: TRBV29-1
CDR3 protein: CSVVGTSYEQYF

J gene: TRBJ2-7
V gene: TRBV14
CDR3 protein: CASSLGGPTLWYF

J gene: TRBJ1-2
V gene: TRBV20-1
CDR3 protein: CSADGNYGYTF

J gene: TRBJ2-2
V gene: TRBV11-3
CDR3 protein: CASSGSGTGELFF

J gene: TRBJ1-3
V gene: TRBV11-2
CDR3 protein: CASLASGSGNTIYF

J gene: TRBJ2-6
V gene: TRBV5-8
CDR3 protein: CASSLVRQAGGRANVLTF

J gene: TRBJ2-7
V gene: TRBV3-1
CDR3 protein: CASSQHSGGASEQYF

J gene: TRBJ2-1
V gene: TRBV7-2
CDR3 protein: CASRLAGVQYNEQFF

J gene: TRBJ1-4
V gene: TRBV27
CDR3 protein: CASSLIFGEKLFF

J gene: TRBJ2-7
V gene: TRBV3-1
CDR3 protein: CASSPMAESYEQYF

J gene: TRBJ2-3
V gene: TRBV6-6
CDR3 protein: CASRALSGGADTQYF

J gene: TRBJ2-1
V gene: TRBV29-1
CDR3 protein: CSVESGRGAYNEQFF

J gene: TRBJ1-1
V gene: TRBV5-1
CDR3 protein: CASSLVGGEAFF

J gene: TRBJ2-1
V gene: TRBV6-5
CDR3 protein: CASSYGLAGGPALDEQFF

J gene: TRBJ2-1
V gene: TRBV5-1
CDR3 protein: CASQPASSYNEQFF

J gene: TRBJ2-7
V gene: TRBV20-1
CDR3 protein: CSASLDRGPRGEQYF

J gene: TRBJ1-2
V gene: TRBV5-6
CDR3 protein: CASSSLDRAAYGYTF

J gene: .
V gene: TRBV5-1
CDR3 protein: CASSLEGTGPSEQYF

J gene: TRBJ1-1
V gene: TRBV15
CDR3 protein: CATSSRMGATEAFF

J gene: TRBJ1-1
V gene: TRBV7-9
CDR3 protein: CASSHPRGEAFF

J gene: TRBJ2-1
V gene: TRBV6-1
CDR3 protein: CASSDTPTRINNEQFF

J gene: TRBJ2-1
V gene: TRBV29-1
CDR3 protein: CSVDGRGGYNEQFF

J gene: TRBJ1-6
V gene: TRBV6-1
CDR3 protein: CASSEVGTGNRSPLHF

J gene: TRBJ1-5
V gene: TRBV12-3/TRBV12-4
CDR3 protein: CASSLEGIRYSNQPQHF

J gene: TRBJ2-2
V gene: TRBV7-2
CDR3 protein: CASSLVGPVTGELFF

J gene: .
V gene: TRBV30
CDR3 protein: CAWDHGVSVFYEQYF

J gene: TRBJ1-1
V gene: TRBV7-2
CDR3 protein: CASSLGGLLFF

J gene: TRBJ1-3
V gene: TRBV6-6
CDR3 protein: CASSSRQGYPLDTIYF

J gene: TRBJ2-3
V gene: TRBV10-3
CDR3 protein: CAISNGTDTQYF

J gene: TRBJ2-3
V gene: TRBV13
CDR3 protein: CASSRTLAGTDTQYF

J gene: TRBJ2-5
V gene: TRBV7-2
CDR3 protein: CASSLATTQATQYF

J gene: TRBJ1-4
V gene: TRBV12-3/TRBV12-4
CDR3 protein: CASSNRGINEKLFF

J gene: TRBJ1-3
V gene: TRBV12-3/TRBV12-4
CDR3 protein: CASSLRARSGNTMHF

J gene: TRBJ2-5
V gene: TRBV21-1
CDR3 protein: CAIWGRRGHQETQYF

J gene: TRBJ1-5
V gene: TRBV5-5
CDR3 protein: CASSFRDRHHQPQHF

J gene: TRBJ2-3
V gene: TRBV7-8
CDR3 protein: CASSLESPSGGGTDTQYF

J gene: TRBJ1-6
V gene: TRBV20-1
CDR3 protein: CSARRDRGNSPLHF

J gene: TRBJ1-3
V gene: TRBV18
CDR3 protein: CASSPRTGDGNTIYF

J gene: TRBJ2-7
V gene: TRBV7-9
CDR3 protein: CASSPPGRLSSYEQYF

J gene: TRBJ1-5
V gene: TRBV4-1
CDR3 protein: CASSQDRNGLRGLNQPQHF